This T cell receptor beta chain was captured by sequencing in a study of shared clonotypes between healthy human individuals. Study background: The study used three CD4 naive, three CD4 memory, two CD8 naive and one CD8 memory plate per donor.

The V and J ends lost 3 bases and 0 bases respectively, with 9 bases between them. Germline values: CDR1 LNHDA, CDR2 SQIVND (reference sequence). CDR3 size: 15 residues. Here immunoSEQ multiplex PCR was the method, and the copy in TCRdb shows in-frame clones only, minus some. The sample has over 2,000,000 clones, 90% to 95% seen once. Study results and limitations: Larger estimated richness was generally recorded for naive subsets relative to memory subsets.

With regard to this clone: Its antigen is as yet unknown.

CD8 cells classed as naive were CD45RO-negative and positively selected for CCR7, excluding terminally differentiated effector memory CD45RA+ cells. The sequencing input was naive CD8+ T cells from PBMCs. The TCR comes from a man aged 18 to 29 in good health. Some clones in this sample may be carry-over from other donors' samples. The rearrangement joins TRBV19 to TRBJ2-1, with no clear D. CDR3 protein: CASSIGGVSYNEQFF. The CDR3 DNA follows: TGTGCCAGTAGTATTGGCGGAGTCTCCTACAATGAGCAGTTCTTC.